This T cell receptor (beta chain) came from a study of graft-versus-host responses after intestinal transplantation. Background on the study: Isolated intestinal, liver-intestinal, or multivisceral transplants had been given to the recipients. Induction with anti-thymocyte globulin, then tacrolimus and steroids for three to four years, was given to all recipients.

Note on this clone: Its antigen remains unknown.

CDR1 is SEHNR, CDR2 FQNEAQ, per germline (reference sequence). The CDR3 contains 15 residues. Trimming cost V 5 bases and J 2 bases, with 13 bases left between them. Whole-study findings and limits: High graft-versus-host to host-versus-graft clonal ratios were seen in allografts of patients with graft-donor T cell macrochimerism.

Libraries were prepared by immunoSEQ multiplex PCR; TCRdb keeps only in-frame clonotypes and omits some of them. The top ten hold 2% to 2.5% of the sample, which has over 35,000 clones, roughly nine tenths seen once. Sequencing used PBMCs, obtained around 320 days after intestinal transplant. V usage is TRBV7-9 and J usage is TRBJ2-1, with D perhaps TRBD1 or TRBD2 (6 bases each). This receptor was identified in a human patient who received an intestinal transplant, so some T cells may come from the graft donor. In nucleotides, the CDR3 is TGTGCCAGCAGCCGCAGTAGGGGGGCCTACAATGAGCAGTTCTTC. As protein: CASSRSRGAYNEQFF.